This entry describes one TCR beta chain. Its antigen is unidentified. The source of the sample is a study of vaccination effects on CD4 cells after COVID-19. Study in general: The median interval between the second dose and post-vaccine sampling was 72 days.

Sequenced by immunoSEQ multiplex PCR; TCRdb stores in-frame clones only, minus some. The sample has 50,000 to 80,000 clones; 65% to 80% are singletons. Culture lasted roughly 9 days before CD4+ T cell isolation. The participants, recipients of two vaccine doses, got either BNT162b2 or mRNA-1273. In the cultures, half the medium was exchanged for IL-2 medium on days 3 and 7. Study results and limitations: Few convalescent patients and no early post-infection timepoints were included in the study.

The CDR3 contains 15 residues. J lost 4 bases, V lost 5 bases, and 7 bases had no gene match. This receptor was identified in a human donor who received a COVID-19 vaccine. The sequencing here drew on CD4+ T cells from PBMCs cultured without peptide, taken after COVID-19 vaccination. This sequence joins TRBV23-1 and TRBJ2-5; 10 nucleotides match TRBD1. TRBV23-1 is annotated as an ORF whose role is uncertain. The CDR3 spells CASSTGQGRRETQYF. The CDR3 DNA is TGCGCCAGCAGTACGGGACAGGGGCGCAGAGAGACCCAGTACTTC.